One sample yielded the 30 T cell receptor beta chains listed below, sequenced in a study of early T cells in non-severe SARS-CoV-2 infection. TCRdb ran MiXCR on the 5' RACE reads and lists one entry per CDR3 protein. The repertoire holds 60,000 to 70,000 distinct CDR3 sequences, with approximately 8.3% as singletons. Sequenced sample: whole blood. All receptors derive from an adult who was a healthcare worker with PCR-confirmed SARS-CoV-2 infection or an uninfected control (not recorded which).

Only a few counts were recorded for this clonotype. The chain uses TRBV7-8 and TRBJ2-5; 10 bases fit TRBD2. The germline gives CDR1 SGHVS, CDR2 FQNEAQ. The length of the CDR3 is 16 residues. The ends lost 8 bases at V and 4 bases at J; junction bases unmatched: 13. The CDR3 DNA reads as TGTGCCAGCGGCACGGCTAGCGGGAGTTTGGTAGAGACCCAGTACTTC. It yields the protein CASGTASGSLVETQYF.

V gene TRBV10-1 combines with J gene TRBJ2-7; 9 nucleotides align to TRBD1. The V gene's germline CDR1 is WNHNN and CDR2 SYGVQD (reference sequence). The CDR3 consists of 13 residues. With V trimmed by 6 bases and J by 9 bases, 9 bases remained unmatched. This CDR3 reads CASSGTTGGVQYF. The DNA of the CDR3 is TGCGCCAGCAGCGGTACAACAGGGGGCGTGCAGTACTTC.

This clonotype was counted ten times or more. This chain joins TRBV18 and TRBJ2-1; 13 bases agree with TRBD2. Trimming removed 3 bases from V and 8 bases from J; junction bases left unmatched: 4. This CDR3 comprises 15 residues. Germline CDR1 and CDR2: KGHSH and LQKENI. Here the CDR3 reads CASSPGLAGRYEQFF. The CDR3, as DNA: TGTGCCAGCTCACCGGGACTAGCGGGAAGATATGAGCAGTTCTTC.

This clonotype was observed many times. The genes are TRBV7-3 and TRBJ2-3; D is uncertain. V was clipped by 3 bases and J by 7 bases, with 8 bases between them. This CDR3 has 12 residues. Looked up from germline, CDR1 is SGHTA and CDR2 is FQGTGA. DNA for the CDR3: TGTGCCAGCAGCTTTTCTACGAATACGCAGTATTTT. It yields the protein CASSFSTNTQYF.

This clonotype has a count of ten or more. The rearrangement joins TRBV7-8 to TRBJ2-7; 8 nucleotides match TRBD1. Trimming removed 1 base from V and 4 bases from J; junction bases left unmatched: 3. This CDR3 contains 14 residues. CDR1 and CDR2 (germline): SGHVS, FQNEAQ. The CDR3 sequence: CASSLGQGIYEQYF. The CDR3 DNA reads TGTGCCAGCAGCTTAGGACAGGGGATTTACGAGCAGTACTTC. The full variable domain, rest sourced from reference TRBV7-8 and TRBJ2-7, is GAGVSQSPRYKVAKRGQDVALRCDPISGHVSLFWYQQALGQGPEFLTYFQNEAQLDKSGLPSDRFFAERPEGSVSTLKIQRTQQEDSAVYLCASSLGQGIYEQYFGPGTRLTVT.

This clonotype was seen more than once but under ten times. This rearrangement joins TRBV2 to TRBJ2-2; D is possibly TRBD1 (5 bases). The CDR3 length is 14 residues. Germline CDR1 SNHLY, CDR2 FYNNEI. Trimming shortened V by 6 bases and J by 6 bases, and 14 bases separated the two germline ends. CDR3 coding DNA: TGTGCCAGCAGCCTCCAGGGCGGCGCCGGGGAGCTGTTTTTT. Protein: CASSLQGGAGELFF.

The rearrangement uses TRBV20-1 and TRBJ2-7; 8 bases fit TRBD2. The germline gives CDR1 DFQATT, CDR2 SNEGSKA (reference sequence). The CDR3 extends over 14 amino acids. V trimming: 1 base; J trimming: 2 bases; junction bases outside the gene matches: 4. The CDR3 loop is CSARAAGGPYEQYF. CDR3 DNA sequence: TGCAGTGCTAGAGCGGCGGGAGGACCCTACGAGCAGTACTTC.

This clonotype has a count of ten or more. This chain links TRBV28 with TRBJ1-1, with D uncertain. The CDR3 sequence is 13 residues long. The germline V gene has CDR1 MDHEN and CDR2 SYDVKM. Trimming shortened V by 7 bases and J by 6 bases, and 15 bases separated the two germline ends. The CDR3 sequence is CASTMAGNAEAFF. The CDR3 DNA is TGTGCCAGCACCATGGCGGGAAACGCTGAAGCTTTCTTT.

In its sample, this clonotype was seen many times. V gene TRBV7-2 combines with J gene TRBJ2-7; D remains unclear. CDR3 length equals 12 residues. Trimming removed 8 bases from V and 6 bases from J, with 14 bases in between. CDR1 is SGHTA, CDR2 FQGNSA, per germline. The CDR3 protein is CASQLVWGEQYF. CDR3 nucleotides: TGTGCCAGCCAGCTGGTCTGGGGCGAGCAGTACTTC. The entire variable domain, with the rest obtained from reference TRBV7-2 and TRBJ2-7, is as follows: GAGVSQSPSNKVTEKGKDVELRCDPISGHTALYWYRQSLGQGLEFLIYFQGNSAPDKSGLPSDRFSAERTGGSVSTLTIQRTQQEDSAVYLCASQLVWGEQYFGPGTRLTVT.

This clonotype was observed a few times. The CDR3 DNA is TGCGCCAGCAGCTTGACAGGGAAGAACACTGAAGCTTTCTTT. It encodes CASSLTGKNTEAFF. J is TRBJ1-1 and V is TRBV5-1; weak D call: TRBD1 (6 bases). CDR1 SGHRS and CDR2 YFSETQ come from the germline V gene. V was clipped by 1 base and J by 1 base, with 8 bases between them. CDR3 length equals 14 residues.

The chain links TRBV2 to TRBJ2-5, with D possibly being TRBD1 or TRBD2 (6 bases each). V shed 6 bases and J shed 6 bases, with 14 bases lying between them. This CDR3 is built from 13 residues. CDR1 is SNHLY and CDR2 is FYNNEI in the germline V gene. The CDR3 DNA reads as TGTGCCAGCAGCTCCCAGGGGAGGAAGACCCAGTACTTC. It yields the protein CASSSQGRKTQYF.

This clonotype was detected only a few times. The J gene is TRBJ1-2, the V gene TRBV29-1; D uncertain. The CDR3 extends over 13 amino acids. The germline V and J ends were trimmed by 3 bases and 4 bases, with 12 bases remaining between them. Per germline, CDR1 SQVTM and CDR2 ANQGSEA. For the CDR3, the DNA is TGCAGCGTTGAGGCCTGGGCCACCTATGGCTACACCTTC. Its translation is CSVEAWATYGYTF.

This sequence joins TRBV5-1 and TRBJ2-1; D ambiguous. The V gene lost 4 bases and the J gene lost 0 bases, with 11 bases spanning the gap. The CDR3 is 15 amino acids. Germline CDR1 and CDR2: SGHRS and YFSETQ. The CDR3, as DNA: TGCGCCAGCAGCCTTGCAGAATACTCCTACAATGAGCAGTTCTTC. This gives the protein CASSLAEYSYNEQFF.

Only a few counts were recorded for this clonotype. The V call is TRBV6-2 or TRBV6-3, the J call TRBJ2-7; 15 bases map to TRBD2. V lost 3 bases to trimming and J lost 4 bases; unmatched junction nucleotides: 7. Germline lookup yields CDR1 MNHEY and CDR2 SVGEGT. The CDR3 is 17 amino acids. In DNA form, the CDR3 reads TGTGCCAGCAGTTATCGGACTAGCGGGAGGGCCCAGTACGAGCAGTACTTC. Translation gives CASSYRTSGRAQYEQYF.

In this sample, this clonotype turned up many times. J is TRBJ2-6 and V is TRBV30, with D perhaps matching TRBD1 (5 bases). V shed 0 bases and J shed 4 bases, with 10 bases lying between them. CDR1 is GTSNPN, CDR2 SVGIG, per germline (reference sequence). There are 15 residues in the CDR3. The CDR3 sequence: CAWSVQGAGANVLTF. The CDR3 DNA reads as TGTGCCTGGAGTGTACAAGGGGCCGGGGCCAACGTCCTGACTTTC.

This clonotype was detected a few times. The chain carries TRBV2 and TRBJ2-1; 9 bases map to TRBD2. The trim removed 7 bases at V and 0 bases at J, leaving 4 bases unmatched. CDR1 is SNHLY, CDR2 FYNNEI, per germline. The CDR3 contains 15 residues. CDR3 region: CASNTGLASYNEQFF. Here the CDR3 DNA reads TGTGCCAGCAATACGGGACTAGCCTCCTACAATGAGCAGTTCTTC.

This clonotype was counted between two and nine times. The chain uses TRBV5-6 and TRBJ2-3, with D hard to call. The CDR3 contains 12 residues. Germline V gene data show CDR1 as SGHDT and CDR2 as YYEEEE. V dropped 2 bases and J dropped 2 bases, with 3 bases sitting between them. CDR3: CASSFSTDTQYF. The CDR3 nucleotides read TGTGCCAGCAGCTTTTCCACAGATACGCAGTATTTT.

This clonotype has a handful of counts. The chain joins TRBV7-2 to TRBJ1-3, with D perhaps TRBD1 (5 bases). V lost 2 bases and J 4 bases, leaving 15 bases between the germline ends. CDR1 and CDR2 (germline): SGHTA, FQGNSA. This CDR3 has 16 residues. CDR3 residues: CASSLSVGAAGNTIYF. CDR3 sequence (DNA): TGTGCCAGCAGCTTATCCGTCGGGGCGGCCGGAAACACCATATATTTT. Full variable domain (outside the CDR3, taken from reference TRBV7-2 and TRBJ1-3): GAGVSQSPSNKVTEKGKDVELRCDPISGHTALYWYRQSLGQGLEFLIYFQGNSAPDKSGLPSDRFSAERTGGSVSTLTIQRTQQEDSAVYLCASSLSVGAAGNTIYFGEGSWLTVV.

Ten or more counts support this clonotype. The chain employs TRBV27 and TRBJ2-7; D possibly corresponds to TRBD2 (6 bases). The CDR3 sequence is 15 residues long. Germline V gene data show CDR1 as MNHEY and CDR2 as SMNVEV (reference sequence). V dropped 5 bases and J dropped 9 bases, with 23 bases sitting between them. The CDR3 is CASSLETGTSPVQYF. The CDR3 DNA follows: TGTGCCAGCAGTCTCGAGACCGGGACTTCTCCCGTGCAGTACTTC.

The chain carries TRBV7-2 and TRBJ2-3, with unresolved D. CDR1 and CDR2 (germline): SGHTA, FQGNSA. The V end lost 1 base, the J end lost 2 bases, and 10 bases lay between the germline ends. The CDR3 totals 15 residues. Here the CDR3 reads CASSLDAFSTDTQYF. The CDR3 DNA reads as TGTGCCAGCAGCTTAGACGCCTTCTCCACAGATACGCAGTATTTT. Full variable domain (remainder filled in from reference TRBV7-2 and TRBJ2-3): GAGVSQSPSNKVTEKGKDVELRCDPISGHTALYWYRQSLGQGLEFLIYFQGNSAPDKSGLPSDRFSAERTGGSVSTLTIQRTQQEDSAVYLCASSLDAFSTDTQYFGPGTRLTVL.

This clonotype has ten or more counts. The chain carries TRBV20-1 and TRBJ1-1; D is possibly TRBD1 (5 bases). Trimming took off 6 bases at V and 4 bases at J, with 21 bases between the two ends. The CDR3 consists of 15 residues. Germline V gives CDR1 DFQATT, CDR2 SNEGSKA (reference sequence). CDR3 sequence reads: CSAPPAGVGGTEAFF. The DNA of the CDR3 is TGCAGTGCCCCCCCCGCGGGGGTCGGAGGCACTGAAGCTTTCTTT.

The CDR3 protein is CASSYSQGSNQPQHF. CDR3 DNA sequence: TGTGCCAGCAGTTACTCCCAGGGGAGCAATCAGCCCCAGCATTTT. This rearrangement joins TRBV6-5 to TRBJ1-5; tentatively, D is TRBD1 (6 bases). This CDR3 comprises 15 residues. Germline-derived CDR1 and CDR2 are MNHEY and SVGAGI. Between the trimmed V and J ends, which lost 0 bases and 1 base, there was a span of 7 bases.

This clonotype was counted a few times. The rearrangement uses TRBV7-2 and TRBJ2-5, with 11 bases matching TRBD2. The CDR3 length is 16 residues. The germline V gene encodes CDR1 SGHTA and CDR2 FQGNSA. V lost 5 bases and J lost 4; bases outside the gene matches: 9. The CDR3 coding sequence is TGTGCCAGCAGCGAACGACTAGCGGGGAATGGAGAGACCCAGTACTTC. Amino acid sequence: CASSERLAGNGETQYF. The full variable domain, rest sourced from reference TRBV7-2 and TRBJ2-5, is GAGVSQSPSNKVTEKGKDVELRCDPISGHTALYWYRQSLGQGLEFLIYFQGNSAPDKSGLPSDRFSAERTGGSVSTLTIQRTQQEDSAVYLCASSERLAGNGETQYFGPGTRLLVL.

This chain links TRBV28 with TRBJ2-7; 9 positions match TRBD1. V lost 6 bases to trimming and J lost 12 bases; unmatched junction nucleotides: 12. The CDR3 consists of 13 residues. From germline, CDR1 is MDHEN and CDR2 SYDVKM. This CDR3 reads CASRVPGQGIRYF. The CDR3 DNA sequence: TGTGCCAGCAGAGTCCCGGGACAGGGCATTCGGTACTTC.

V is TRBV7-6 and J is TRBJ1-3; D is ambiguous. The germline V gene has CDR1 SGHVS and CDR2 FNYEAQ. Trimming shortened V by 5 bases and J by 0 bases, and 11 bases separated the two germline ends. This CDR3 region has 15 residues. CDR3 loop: CASSPSRSSGNTIYF. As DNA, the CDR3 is TGTGCCAGCAGCCCTTCGCGGAGCTCTGGAAACACCATATATTTT.

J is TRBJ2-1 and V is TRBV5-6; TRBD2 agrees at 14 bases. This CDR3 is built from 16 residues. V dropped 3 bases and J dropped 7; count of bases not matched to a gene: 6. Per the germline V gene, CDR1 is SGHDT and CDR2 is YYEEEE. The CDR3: CASSSTRTSGRNEQFF. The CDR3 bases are TGTGCCAGCAGCTCCACCCGGACTAGCGGGAGGAATGAGCAGTTCTTC. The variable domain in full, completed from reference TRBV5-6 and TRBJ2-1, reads DAGVTQSPTHLIKTRGQQVTLRCSPKSGHDTVSWYQQALGQGPQFIFQYYEEEERQRGNFPDRFSGHQFPNYSSELNVNALLLGDSALYLCASSSTRTSGRNEQFFGPGTRLTVL.

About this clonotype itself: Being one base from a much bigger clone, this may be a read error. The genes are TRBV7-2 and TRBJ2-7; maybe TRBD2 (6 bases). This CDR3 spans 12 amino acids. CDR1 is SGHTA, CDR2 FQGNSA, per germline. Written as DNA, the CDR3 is TGTGCCTGCAGCTTATTCGGGGGCGAGCAGTACTTC. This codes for CACSLFGGEQYF.

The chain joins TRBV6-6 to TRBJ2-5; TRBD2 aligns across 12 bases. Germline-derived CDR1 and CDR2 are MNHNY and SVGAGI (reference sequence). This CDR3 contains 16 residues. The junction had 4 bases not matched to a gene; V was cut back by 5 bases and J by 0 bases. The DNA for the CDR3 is TGTGCCAGCAGTCAAACTAGCGGGAGGTACCAAGAGACCCAGTACTTC. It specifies CASSQTSGRYQETQYF.

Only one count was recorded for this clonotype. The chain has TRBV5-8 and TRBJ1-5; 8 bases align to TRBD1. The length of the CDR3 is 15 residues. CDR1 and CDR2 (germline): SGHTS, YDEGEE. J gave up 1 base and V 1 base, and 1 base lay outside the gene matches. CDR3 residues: CASSLRQGSNQPQHF. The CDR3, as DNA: TGTGCCAGCAGCTTGCGACAGGGGAGCAATCAGCCCCAGCATTTT.

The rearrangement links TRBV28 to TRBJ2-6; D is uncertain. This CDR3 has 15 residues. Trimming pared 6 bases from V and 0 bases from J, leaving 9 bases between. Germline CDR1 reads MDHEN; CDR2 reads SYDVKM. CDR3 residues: CASSLPSSGANVLTF. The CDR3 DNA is TGTGCCAGCAGCCTCCCGTCCTCTGGGGCCAACGTCCTGACTTTC.